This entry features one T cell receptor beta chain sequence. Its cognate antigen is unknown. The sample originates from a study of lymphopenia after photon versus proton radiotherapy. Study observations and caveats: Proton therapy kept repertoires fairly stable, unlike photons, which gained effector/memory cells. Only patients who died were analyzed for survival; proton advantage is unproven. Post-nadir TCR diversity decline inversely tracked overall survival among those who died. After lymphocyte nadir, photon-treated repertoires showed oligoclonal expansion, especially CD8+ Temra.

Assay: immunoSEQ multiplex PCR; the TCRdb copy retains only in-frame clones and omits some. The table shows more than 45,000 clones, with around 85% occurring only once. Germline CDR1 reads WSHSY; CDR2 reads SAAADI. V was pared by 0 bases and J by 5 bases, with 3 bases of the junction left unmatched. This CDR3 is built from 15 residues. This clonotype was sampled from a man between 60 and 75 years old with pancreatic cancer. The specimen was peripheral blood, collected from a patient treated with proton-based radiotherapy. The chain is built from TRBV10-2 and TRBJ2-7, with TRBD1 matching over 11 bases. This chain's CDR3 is CASSESRDRGNEQYF. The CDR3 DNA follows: TGCGCCAGCAGTGAGTCCCGGGACAGGGGGAACGAGCAGTACTTC.